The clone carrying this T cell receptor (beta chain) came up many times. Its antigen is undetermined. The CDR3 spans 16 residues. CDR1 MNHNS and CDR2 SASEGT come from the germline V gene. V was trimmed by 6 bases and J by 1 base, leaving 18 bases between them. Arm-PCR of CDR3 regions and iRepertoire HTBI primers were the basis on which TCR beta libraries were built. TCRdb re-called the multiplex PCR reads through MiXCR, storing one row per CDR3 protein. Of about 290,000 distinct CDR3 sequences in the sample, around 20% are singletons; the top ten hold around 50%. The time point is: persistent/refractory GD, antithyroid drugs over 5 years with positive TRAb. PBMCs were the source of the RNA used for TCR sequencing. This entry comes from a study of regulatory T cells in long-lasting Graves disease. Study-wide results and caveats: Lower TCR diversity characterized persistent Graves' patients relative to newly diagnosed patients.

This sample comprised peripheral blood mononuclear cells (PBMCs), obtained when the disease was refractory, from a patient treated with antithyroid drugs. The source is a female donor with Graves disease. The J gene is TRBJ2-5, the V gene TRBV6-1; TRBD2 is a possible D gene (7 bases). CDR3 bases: TGTGCCAGCAGCACCCTTCGGGGGGCCTTCCAAGAGACCCAGTACTTC. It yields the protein CASSTLRGAFQETQYF.